This T cell receptor beta chain was identified during a study of CD8+ T cells in alopecia areata. Treatment given: oral pan-JAK inhibitor, 5-10 mg twice daily. Study outcomes and limitations: Shared TCR sequences were less clear between patients than in mice, possibly partly from HLA diversity. Lesional scalp, especially alopecia totalis/universalis, showed higher clonality than normal scalp.

This clone has only a few counts. Its antigen is currently unknown. Extracted RNA was reverse transcribed into cDNA, the sequencing template. Generated by immunoSEQ multiplex PCR, the TCRdb table keeps only in-frame clones and is missing some. The sample records roughly 170,000 clones, around 50% being singletons. Germline CDR1 SQVTM, CDR2 ANQGSEA. V gave up 8 bases and J gave up 6 bases, with 16 bases separating them. The CDR3 is 12 amino acids. The starting material was CD8+ T cells sorted from blood, obtained at week 24, from a patient treated with tofacitinib. The TCR was taken from a human donor with alopecia areata. This rearrangement joins TRBV29-1 to TRBJ1-1; a weak D match, TRBD1 (5 bases). CDR3 protein: CSPGVVGPEAFF. The CDR3 nucleotides read TGCAGCCCGGGGGTGGTGGGACCTGAAGCTTTCTTT. The full variable domain, its missing parts supplied by reference TRBV29-1 and TRBJ1-1, is SAVISQKPSRDICQRGTSLTIQCQVDSQVTMMFWYRQQPGQSLTLIATANQGSEATYESGFVIDKFPISRPNLTFSTLTVSNMSPEDSSIYLCSPGVVGPEAFFGQGTRLTVV.